The clone carrying this TCR beta chain showed up just a few times. Its antigen is still unknown. This specimen belongs to a study of blood T cells in healthy people across ages. The second PCR ran about 6 to 11 cycles with a sample-barcoded 5' primer and J-beta primers. TCRdb reprocessed the 5' RACE reads with MiXCR, giving one entry per CDR3 protein. Among 1.5 million or so distinct CDR3 sequences listed, 42% were seen once. Collection of about 9.4 milliliters of peripheral blood was performed for each donor. Notes on the study in general: No one knew whether donors had CMV, which possibly confounded expanded clonotype changes. Unsorted PBMCs prevented conclusive naive versus antigen-experienced comparison.

This CDR3 contains 16 residues. Germline trimming cut 1 base from V and 1 base from J; bases unmatched to any gene: 6. CDR1 SGHRS and CDR2 YFSETQ come from the germline V gene. This receptor was identified in a woman in her late teens or twenties in good health. Sequenced material: blood. The chain employs TRBV5-1 and TRBJ2-3; 7 bases are a match to TRBD2. CDR3 residues: CASSLISGRRTDTQYF. The CDR3 DNA follows: TGCGCCAGCAGCTTGATTAGCGGGCGTCGCACAGATACGCAGTATTTT. The variable domain in full, with the rest retrieved from reference TRBV5-1 and TRBJ2-3, is KAGVTQTPRYLIKTRGQQVTLSCSPISGHRSVSWYQQTPGQGLQFLFEYFSETQRNKGNFPGRFSGRQFSNSRSEMNVSTLELGDSALYLCASSLISGRRTDTQYFGPGTRLTVL.